Listed here are 4 T cell receptor beta chains from one sample, sequenced in a study of shared clonotypes between healthy human individuals. Using immunoSEQ multiplex PCR, the repertoire was profiled, and TCRdb retains in-frame clones only, with some absent. The repertoire consists of 2 million to 2.5 million clones, with roughly 95% occurring once and the leading ten covering approximately 0.13%. The sequencing sample was made of naive CD4+ T cells sorted from blood. Stated subset: CD45RA+ positively selected. Source of these receptors: a man aged 18 to 30 in good health.

This rearrangement joins TRBV5-1 to TRBJ1-3; D is unclear. The CDR3 covers 16 residues. The V gene's germline CDR1 is SGHRS and CDR2 YFSETQ. Trimming took 0 bases from V and 3 from J, leaving 13 bases between them. The CDR3 reads CASSLDLAYGGNTIYF. The CDR3 DNA reads as TGCGCCAGCAGCTTGGATCTGGCCTATGGTGGAAACACCATATATTTT.

This chain connects TRBV30 to TRBJ1-6, with D maybe TRBD1 (6 bases). The germline V gene has CDR1 GTSNPN and CDR2 SVGIG (reference sequence). The V end lost 1 base, the J end lost 7 bases, and 8 bases lay between the germline ends. The CDR3 covers 13 residues. This CDR3 reads CAWSARGNSPLHF. CDR3 sequence (DNA): TGTGCCTGGAGTGCCAGGGGCAATTCACCCCTCCACTTT.

The chain couples TRBV19 to TRBJ2-4, with D unresolved. Between the trimmed V and J ends, which lost 6 bases and 0 bases, there was a span of 12 bases. The CDR3 has 15 amino acids. Germline V gives CDR1 LNHDA, CDR2 SQIVND (reference sequence). CDR3 in amino acids: CASSSGALAKNIQYF. The CDR3 DNA reads as TGTGCCAGTAGCTCAGGCGCCCTAGCCAAAAACATTCAGTACTTC.

V gene TRBV2 combines with J gene TRBJ1-1; TRBD1 matches 10 bases. The CDR3 consists of 13 residues. The ends lost 6 bases at V and 6 bases at J; junction bases unmatched: 4. Germline CDR1 is SNHLY and CDR2 is FYNNEI. This chain's CDR3 is CASRAGTGAEAFF. CDR3 DNA sequence: TGTGCCAGCAGAGCCGGGACAGGGGCTGAAGCTTTCTTT.